This entry concerns a single T cell receptor (beta chain). TCRdb's copy holds only in-frame clones and misses some; the assay was immunoSEQ multiplex PCR. The sample gives 400,000 to 450,000 clones, about 89% of which show up once; 1.5% to 1.9% is in the top ten. The data stem from a study of blood T cell repertoires in COVID-19. The wider study: Acute and convalescent COVID-19 samples came from the United States, Italy and Spain. PBMCs, B-cell-depleted T cells, or T cells provided the cDNA or gDNA that made up the material.

In germline, CDR1 is MDHEN, CDR2 SYDVKM. The CDR3 contains 15 residues. Trimming left V 6 bases short and J 0 bases short, with 14 bases between. The V call is TRBV28, the J call TRBJ1-1, with D possibly matching TRBD1 (5 bases). The sequence came from a woman in her forties with COVID-19, enrolled during active disease. Sequencing input: peripheral blood. The CDR3 region has the DNA TGTGCCAGCAGACAAAGCAGGGCCCTGAACACTGAAGCTTTCTTT. Its protein product is CASRQSRALNTEAFF.